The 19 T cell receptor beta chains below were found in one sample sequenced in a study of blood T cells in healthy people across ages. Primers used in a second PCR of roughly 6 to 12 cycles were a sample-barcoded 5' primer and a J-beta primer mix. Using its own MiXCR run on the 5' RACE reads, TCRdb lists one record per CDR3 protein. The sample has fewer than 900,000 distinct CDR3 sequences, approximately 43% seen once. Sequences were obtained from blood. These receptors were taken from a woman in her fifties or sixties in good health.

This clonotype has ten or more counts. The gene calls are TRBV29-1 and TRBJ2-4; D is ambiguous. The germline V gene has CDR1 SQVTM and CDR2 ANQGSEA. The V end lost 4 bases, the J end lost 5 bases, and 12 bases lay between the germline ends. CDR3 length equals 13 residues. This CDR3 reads CSVVTVLENIQYF. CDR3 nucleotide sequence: TGCAGCGTTGTTACGGTCCTGGAAAACATTCAGTACTTC.

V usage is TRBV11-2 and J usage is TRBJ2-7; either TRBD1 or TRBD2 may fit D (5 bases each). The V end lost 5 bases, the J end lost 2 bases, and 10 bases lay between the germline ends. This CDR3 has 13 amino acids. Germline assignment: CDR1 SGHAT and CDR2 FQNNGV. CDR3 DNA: TGTGCCAGCAGCCCGGGGCGTACCTACGAGCAGTACTTC. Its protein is CASSPGRTYEQYF.

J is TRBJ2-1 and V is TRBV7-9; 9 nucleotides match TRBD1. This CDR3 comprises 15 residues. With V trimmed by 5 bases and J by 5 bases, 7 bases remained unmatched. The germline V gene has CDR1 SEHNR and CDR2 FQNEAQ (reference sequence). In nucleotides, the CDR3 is TGTGCCAGCAGCGCTACAGGGGGCCTAAACAATGAGCAGTTCTTC. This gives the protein CASSATGGLNNEQFF.

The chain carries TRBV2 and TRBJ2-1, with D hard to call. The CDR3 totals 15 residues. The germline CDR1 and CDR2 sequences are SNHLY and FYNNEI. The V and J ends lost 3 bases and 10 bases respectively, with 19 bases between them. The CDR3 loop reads CASSEARTQSYEQFF. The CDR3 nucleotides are TGTGCCAGCAGTGAGGCTCGCACCCAAAGCTACGAGCAGTTCTTC.

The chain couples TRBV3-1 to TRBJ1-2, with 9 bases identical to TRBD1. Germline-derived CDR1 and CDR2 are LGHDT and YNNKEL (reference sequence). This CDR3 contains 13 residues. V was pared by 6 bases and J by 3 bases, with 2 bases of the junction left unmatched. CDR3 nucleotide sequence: TGTGCCAGCAGACGACAGGGGGACTATGGCTACACCTTC. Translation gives CASRRQGDYGYTF.

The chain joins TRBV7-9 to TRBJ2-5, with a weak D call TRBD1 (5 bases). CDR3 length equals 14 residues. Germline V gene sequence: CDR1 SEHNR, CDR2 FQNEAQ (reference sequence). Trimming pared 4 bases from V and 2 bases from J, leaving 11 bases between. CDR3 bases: TGTGCCAGCAGCTCCAGGGTCGGACAAGAGACCCAGTACTTC. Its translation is CASSSRVGQETQYF. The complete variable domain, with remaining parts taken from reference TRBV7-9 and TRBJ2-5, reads DTGVSQNPRHKITKRGQNVTFRCDPISEHNRLYWYRQTLGQGPEFLTYFQNEAQLEKSRLLSDRFSAERPKGSFSTLEIQRTEQGDSAMYLCASSSRVGQETQYFGPGTRLLVL.

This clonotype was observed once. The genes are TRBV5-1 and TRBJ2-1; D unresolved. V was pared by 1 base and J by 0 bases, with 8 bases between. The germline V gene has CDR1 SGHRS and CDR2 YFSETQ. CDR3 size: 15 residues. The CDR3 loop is CASSLSSFSYNEQFF. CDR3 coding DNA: TGCGCCAGCAGCTTGTCCAGCTTCTCCTACAATGAGCAGTTCTTC.

In DNA form, the CDR3 reads TGTGCCAGCAGCACCCAGGCGGATTCACCCCTCCACTTT. It yields the protein CASSTQADSPLHF. V usage is TRBV11-2 and J usage is TRBJ1-6; D ambiguous. CDR1 is SGHAT and CDR2 is FQNNGV in the germline V gene. Trimming cost V 5 bases and J 8 bases, with 10 bases left between them. This CDR3 spans 13 amino acids.

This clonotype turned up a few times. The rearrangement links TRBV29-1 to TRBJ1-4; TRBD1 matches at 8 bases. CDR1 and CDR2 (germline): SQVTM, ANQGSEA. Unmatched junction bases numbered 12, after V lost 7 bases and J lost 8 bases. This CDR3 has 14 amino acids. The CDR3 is CSATPGGEWEKLFF. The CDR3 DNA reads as TGCAGCGCCACACCAGGGGGCGAATGGGAAAAACTGTTTTTT.

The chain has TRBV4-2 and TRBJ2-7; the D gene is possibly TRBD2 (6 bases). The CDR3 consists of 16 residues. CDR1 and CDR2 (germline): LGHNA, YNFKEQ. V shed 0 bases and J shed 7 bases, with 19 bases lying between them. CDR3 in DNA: TGTGCCAGCAGCCAAGATAGCGGCCAGTGGAATGGGGAGCAGTACTTC. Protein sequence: CASSQDSGQWNGEQYF.

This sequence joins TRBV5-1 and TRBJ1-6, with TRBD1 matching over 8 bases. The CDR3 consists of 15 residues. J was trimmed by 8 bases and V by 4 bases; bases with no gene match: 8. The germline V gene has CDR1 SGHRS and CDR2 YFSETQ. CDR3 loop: CASSRSTGGDSPLHF. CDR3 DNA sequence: TGCGCCAGCAGCCGATCCACAGGGGGAGATTCACCCCTCCACTTT.

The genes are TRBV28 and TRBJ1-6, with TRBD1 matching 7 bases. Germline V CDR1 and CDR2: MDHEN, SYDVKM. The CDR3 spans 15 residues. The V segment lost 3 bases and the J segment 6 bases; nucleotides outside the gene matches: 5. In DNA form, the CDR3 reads TGTGCCAGCAGTTTTTTCAGGGGGAGTAATTCACCCCTCCACTTT. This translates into CASSFFRGSNSPLHF.

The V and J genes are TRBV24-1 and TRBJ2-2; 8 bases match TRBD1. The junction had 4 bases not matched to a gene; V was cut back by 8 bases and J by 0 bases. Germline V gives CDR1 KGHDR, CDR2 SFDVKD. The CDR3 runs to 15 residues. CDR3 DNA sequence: TGTGCCACCATGCCGGGACAGGCGAACACCGGGGAGCTGTTTTTT. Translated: CATMPGQANTGELFF.

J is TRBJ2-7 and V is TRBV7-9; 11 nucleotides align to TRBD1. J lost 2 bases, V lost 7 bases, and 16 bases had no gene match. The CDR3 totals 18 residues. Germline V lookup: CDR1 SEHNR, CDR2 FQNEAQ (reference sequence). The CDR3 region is CASNNLQGQGENPYEQYF. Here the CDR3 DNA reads TGTGCCAGCAACAACTTGCAGGGACAGGGGGAAAATCCCTACGAGCAGTACTTC.

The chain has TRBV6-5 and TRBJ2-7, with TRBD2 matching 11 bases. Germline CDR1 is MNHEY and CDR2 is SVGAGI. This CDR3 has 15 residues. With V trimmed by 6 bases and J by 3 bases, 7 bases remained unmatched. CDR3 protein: CASSLRTSGFYEQYF. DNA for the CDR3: TGTGCCAGCAGCCTGAGGACTAGCGGGTTCTACGAGCAGTACTTC.

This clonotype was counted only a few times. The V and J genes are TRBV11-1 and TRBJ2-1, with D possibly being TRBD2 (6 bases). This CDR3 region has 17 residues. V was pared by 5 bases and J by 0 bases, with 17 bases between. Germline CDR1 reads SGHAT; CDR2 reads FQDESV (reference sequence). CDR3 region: CASSGTRAGSSYNEQFF. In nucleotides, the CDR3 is TGTGCCAGCAGCGGGACGAGGGCGGGGAGCTCCTACAATGAGCAGTTCTTC.

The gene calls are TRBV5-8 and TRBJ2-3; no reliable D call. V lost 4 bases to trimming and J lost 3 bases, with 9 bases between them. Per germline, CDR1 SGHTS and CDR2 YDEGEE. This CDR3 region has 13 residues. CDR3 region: CASSLVNTDTQYF. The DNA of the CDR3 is TGTGCCAGCAGCCTAGTTAATACAGATACGCAGTATTTT.

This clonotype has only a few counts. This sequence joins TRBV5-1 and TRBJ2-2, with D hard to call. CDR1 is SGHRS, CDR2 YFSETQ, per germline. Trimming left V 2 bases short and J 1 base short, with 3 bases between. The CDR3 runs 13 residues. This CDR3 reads CASSLQNTGELFF. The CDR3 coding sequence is TGCGCCAGCAGCTTACAGAACACCGGGGAGCTGTTTTTT. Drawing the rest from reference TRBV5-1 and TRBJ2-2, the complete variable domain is KAGVTQTPRYLIKTRGQQVTLSCSPISGHRSVSWYQQTPGQGLQFLFEYFSETQRNKGNFPGRFSGRQFSNSRSEMNVSTLELGDSALYLCASSLQNTGELFFGEGSRLTVL.

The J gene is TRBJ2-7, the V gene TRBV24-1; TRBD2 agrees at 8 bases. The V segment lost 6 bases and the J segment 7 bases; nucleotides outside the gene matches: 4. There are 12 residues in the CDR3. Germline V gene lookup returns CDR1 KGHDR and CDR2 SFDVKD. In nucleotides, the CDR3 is TGTGCCACCAGTCCCTCGGGGGGGGAGCAGTACTTC. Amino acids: CATSPSGGEQYF.